One and the same sample provided the 24 T cell receptor beta chains below, sequenced in a study of T cells after yellow fever vaccination (dated by TCRdb to about 2019). The library was generated by 5' RACE. For sequencing, an Illumina HiSeq 2500 was employed. The public reads were reprocessed in TCRdb via fastp at Q25 and MiXCR, keeping in-frame beta chains. Rows are unified per CDR3 protein, each entry keeping the most common DNA and genes. For this sample the table gives 400,000 or so distinct CDR3 sequences, of which about 9.9% were detected only once. The ten largest clones represent roughly 18% of the sample. The treatment or condition label on this specimen signifies: live attenuated yellow fever vaccine strain. Sample: PBMCs, taken on the day of the first yellow fever vaccination. These receptors were collected from a man between 18 and 35 years old who received the YFV17D yellow fever vaccine.

This clonotype was counted a few times. The chain has TRBV5-1 and TRBJ2-3, with TRBD2 matching over 8 bases. The CDR3 consists of 16 residues. Germline-derived CDR1 and CDR2 are SGHRS and YFSETQ. The J segment lost 3 bases and the V segment lost 0 bases, leaving 6 bases of the junction unmatched. CDR3 DNA: TGCGCCAGCAGCTTGGATCCGGGGGGGCTGACAGATACGCAGTATTTT. It encodes CASSLDPGGLTDTQYF.

The sample holds many counts of this clonotype. V gene TRBV9 combines with J gene TRBJ2-5, with 8 bases matching TRBD2. Germline-derived CDR1 and CDR2 are SGDLS and YYNGEE. This CDR3 is built from 14 residues. The trim removed 4 bases at V and 4 bases at J, leaving 6 bases unmatched. The CDR3 loop is CASSFGSGGETQYF. The DNA for the CDR3 is TGTGCCAGCAGCTTCGGGAGCGGGGGAGAGACCCAGTACTTC.

This clonotype was recorded a few times. The V gene is TRBV7-9, the J gene TRBJ2-5, with D possibly being TRBD2 (5 bases). Germline lookup yields CDR1 SEHNR and CDR2 FQNEAQ (reference sequence). This CDR3 is built from 15 residues. The V end lost 5 bases, the J end lost 5 bases, and 18 bases lay between the germline ends. CDR3 loop: CASSPGFGFEETQYF. CDR3 DNA: TGTGCCAGCAGCCCGGGGTTCGGGTTCGAGGAGACCCAGTACTTC.

This clonotype was seen more than once but under ten times. J is TRBJ2-7 and V is TRBV7-2, with 7 bases matching TRBD2. V gave up 10 bases and J gave up 2 bases; unmatched junction bases: 11. The CDR3 runs 14 residues. Germline V gene lookup returns CDR1 SGHTA and CDR2 FQGNSA. CDR3 sequence (DNA): TGTGCCACCCGGTCGGGCGGGACTACCTACGAGCAGTACTTC. This codes for CATRSGGTTYEQYF.

This clonotype was counted a few times. This chain connects TRBV5-1 to TRBJ2-4, with D perhaps TRBD1 (6 bases). This CDR3 is 12 amino acids long. Trimming removed 4 bases at V and 8 bases at J, with 10 bases between. CDR1 is SGHRS and CDR2 is YFSETQ in the germline V gene. The CDR3 reads CASSRDTYIQYF. CDR3 DNA: TGCGCCAGCAGCCGGGACACTTACATTCAGTACTTC.

This clonotype was detected only a few times. The rearrangement joins TRBV6-5 to TRBJ1-1; perhaps TRBD1 as D (5 bases). The CDR3 has 15 amino acids. V was pared by 0 bases and J by 7 bases, with 15 bases between. Germline V CDR1 and CDR2: MNHEY, SVGAGI. This chain's CDR3 is CASSYSIGGGYEAFF. The CDR3 DNA is TGTGCCAGCAGTTACTCGATCGGCGGGGGATATGAAGCTTTCTTT.

In its sample, this clonotype was seen a few times. This sequence joins TRBV4-3 and TRBJ2-2, with 9 bases that match TRBD1. The CDR3 covers 16 residues. V was clipped by 5 bases and J by 5 bases; unmatched bases: 9. Germline V lookup: CDR1 LGHNA, CDR2 YSLEER. In DNA form, the CDR3 reads TGCGCCAGCAGCGGGTGGGACAGGGATCGGACCGGGGAGCTGTTTTTT. Amino acid sequence: CASSGWDRDRTGELFF.

This clonotype was found a few times. CDR3 residues: CASSPFVGELFF. The CDR3 DNA is TGTGCCAGCTCACCATTTGTCGGGGAGCTGTTTTTT. The chain joins TRBV18 to TRBJ2-2; D remains ambiguous. Trimming cost V 2 bases and J 7 bases, with 5 bases left between them. The CDR3 has 12 residues. Looked up from germline, CDR1 is KGHSH and CDR2 is LQKENI.

CDR3 in DNA: TGCGCCAGCAGCCCCCGTCCCCCGGGGGCGGTCGATACGCAGTATTTT. Its protein is CASSPRPPGAVDTQYF. The V gene is TRBV4-3, the J gene TRBJ2-3; D is perhaps TRBD1 or TRBD2 (6 bases each). The germline CDR1 and CDR2 sequences are LGHNA and YSLEER. Trimming removed 4 bases at V and 6 bases at J, with 20 bases between. The CDR3 covers 16 residues.

CDR3 amino acids: CASNDDRYTGELFF. As DNA, the CDR3 is TGTGCCAGCAATGACGACAGATACACCGGGGAGCTGTTTTTT. V gene TRBV7-9 combines with J gene TRBJ2-2, with a tentative D call TRBD1 (5 bases). V lost 7 bases and J lost 3, with 12 bases in between. Germline V lookup: CDR1 SEHNR, CDR2 FQNEAQ (reference sequence). The CDR3 is 14 amino acids.

This clonotype was seen a few times. This chain links TRBV4-1 with TRBJ2-1; D might be TRBD1 (5 bases). V was clipped by 3 bases and J by 8 bases, with 14 bases between them. The CDR3 covers 14 residues. CDR1 MGHRA and CDR2 YSYEKL come from the germline V gene. This CDR3 is CASSQPLGPDEQFF. The CDR3 DNA is TGCGCCAGCAGCCAGCCATTGGGGCCTGATGAGCAGTTCTTC.

The rearrangement uses TRBV12-3 or TRBV12-4 and TRBJ1-1; D not certain. CDR3 length equals 12 residues. V was shortened by 7 bases and J by 5 bases, with 11 bases between the two germline ends. The CDR3 bases are TGTGCCAGCACCTCTCGCCGGACTGAAGCTTTCTTT. Translated: CASTSRRTEAFF.

The sample holds a few counts of this clonotype. The chain combines TRBV20-1 with TRBJ2-7; 9 nucleotides agree with TRBD1. Germline lookup yields CDR1 DFQATT and CDR2 SNEGSKA (reference sequence). This CDR3 is 15 amino acids long. The ends lost 3 bases at V and 7 bases at J; junction bases unmatched: 13. The CDR3 reads CSARGGTGLGWEQYF. CDR3 in DNA: TGCAGTGCTAGGGGGGGGACAGGGTTGGGCTGGGAGCAGTACTTC.

This clonotype was detected a few times. The chain links TRBV7-2 to TRBJ2-1; TRBD2 matches 7 bases. Germline trimming cut 2 bases from V and 2 bases from J; bases unmatched to any gene: 3. CDR1 is SGHTA and CDR2 is FQGNSA in the germline V gene. This CDR3 comprises 15 residues. This CDR3 is CASSLMAGAYNEQFF. The CDR3, as DNA: TGTGCCAGCAGCTTAATGGCGGGGGCCTACAATGAGCAGTTCTTC.

This rearrangement joins TRBV24-1 to TRBJ2-3; D call uncertain. V was cut by 1 base and J by 3 bases, with 7 bases left in between. Germline V lookup: CDR1 KGHDR, CDR2 SFDVKD. This CDR3 has 14 residues. In DNA, the CDR3 is TGTGCCACCAGTGATTTCCGGGCGACAGATACGCAGTATTTT. Translation: CATSDFRATDTQYF.

The J gene is TRBJ2-7, the V gene TRBV7-9; D may be TRBD1 (8 bases). The germline V gene encodes CDR1 SEHNR and CDR2 FQNEAQ (reference sequence). The CDR3 is made up of 16 amino acids. V lost 4 bases, J lost 0 bases, and 16 bases lay in between. This CDR3 reads CASSWGGQGASYEQYF. CDR3 nucleotides: TGTGCCAGCAGCTGGGGGGGGCAGGGGGCCTCCTACGAGCAGTACTTC.

In this sample, this clonotype turned up many times. Here the CDR3 DNA reads TGTGCCAGCAATCTAGCGGGGGTCGCGCAGTATTTT. This codes for CASNLAGVAQYF. V usage is TRBV12-3 or TRBV12-4 and J usage is TRBJ2-3, with 10 bases lining up with TRBD2. V lost 7 bases, J lost 10 bases, and 5 bases stayed unmatched. This CDR3 comprises 12 residues.

The chain's CDR3 is CASSLEWGAGNTEAFF. The CDR3 DNA follows: TGTGCCAGCAGCTTAGAATGGGGGGCAGGGAACACTGAAGCTTTCTTT. The chain recombines TRBV7-9 with TRBJ1-1; D may be TRBD1 (6 bases). V was pared by 1 base and J by 1 base, with 13 bases between. Germline V gene lookup returns CDR1 SEHNR and CDR2 FQNEAQ (reference sequence). The CDR3 consists of 16 residues. Looking up the rest from reference TRBV7-9 and TRBJ1-1 gives the full variable domain: DTGVSQNPRHKITKRGQNVTFRCDPISEHNRLYWYRQTLGQGPEFLTYFQNEAQLEKSRLLSDRFSAERPKGSFSTLEIQRTEQGDSAMYLCASSLEWGAGNTEAFFGQGTRLTVV.

Note on this clonotype: A junction boundary mismatches the germline segment, possibly from a read error. The V and J genes are TRBV5-6 and TRBJ2-3, with TRBD2 matching 7 bases. The CDR3 covers 15 residues. Germline assignment: CDR1 SGHDT and CDR2 YYEEEE. As DNA, the CDR3 is TGTGCCATCAGCCCGGGGAGGGGAGACACAGATACGCAGTATTTT. Translating gives CAISPGRGDTDTQYF.

This clonotype has at least ten counts. The chain carries TRBV6-1 and TRBJ1-6; D possibly corresponds to TRBD1 (5 bases). V was shortened by 6 bases and J by 6 bases, with 12 bases between the two germline ends. Germline V gene data show CDR1 as MNHNS and CDR2 as SASEGT. The CDR3 totals 14 residues. CDR3 amino acids: CASSLGTSNSPLHF. The CDR3 bases are TGTGCCAGCAGCCTCGGGACTTCTAATTCACCCCTCCACTTT.

The chain couples TRBV12-3 or TRBV12-4 to TRBJ2-6; D is possibly TRBD2 (5 bases). Trimming pared 5 bases from V and 4 bases from J, leaving 15 bases between. This CDR3 is built from 16 residues. The CDR3 sequence is CASSPEALWGANVLTF. CDR3 nucleotide sequence: TGTGCCAGCAGTCCGGAGGCCCTATGGGGGGCCAACGTCCTGACTTTC.

This clonotype was seen only a few times. The rearrangement uses TRBV20-1 and TRBJ1-5, with no clear D. CDR1 and CDR2 (germline): DFQATT, SNEGSKA (reference sequence). The V and J ends lost 3 bases and 2 bases respectively, with 14 bases between them. This CDR3 region has 15 residues. CDR3 in DNA: TGCAGTGCTAGTTATGGACGTGGGGGCAATCAGCCCCAGCATTTT. Protein product: CSASYGRGGNQPQHF.

The V and J genes are TRBV5-1 and TRBJ1-4; D unclear. The germline gives CDR1 SGHRS, CDR2 YFSETQ. Trimming stripped 3 bases from V and 0 bases from J, with 6 bases between. The CDR3 loop spans 14 amino acids. CDR3 sequence (DNA): TGCGCCAGCAGCTCCCGGGCAACTAATGAAAAACTGTTTTTT. It specifies CASSSRATNEKLFF.

This clonotype was found a few times. The J gene is TRBJ2-1, the V gene TRBV30; weak D call: TRBD2 (6 bases). CDR3 length: 15 amino acids. Germline values: CDR1 GTSNPN, CDR2 SVGIG (reference sequence). V dropped 0 bases and J dropped 8 bases, with 17 bases sitting between them. Here the CDR3 DNA reads TGTGCCTGGAGTGTACATCGGCGGCGGGGTGATGAGCAGTTCTTC. This gives the protein CAWSVHRRRGDEQFF.